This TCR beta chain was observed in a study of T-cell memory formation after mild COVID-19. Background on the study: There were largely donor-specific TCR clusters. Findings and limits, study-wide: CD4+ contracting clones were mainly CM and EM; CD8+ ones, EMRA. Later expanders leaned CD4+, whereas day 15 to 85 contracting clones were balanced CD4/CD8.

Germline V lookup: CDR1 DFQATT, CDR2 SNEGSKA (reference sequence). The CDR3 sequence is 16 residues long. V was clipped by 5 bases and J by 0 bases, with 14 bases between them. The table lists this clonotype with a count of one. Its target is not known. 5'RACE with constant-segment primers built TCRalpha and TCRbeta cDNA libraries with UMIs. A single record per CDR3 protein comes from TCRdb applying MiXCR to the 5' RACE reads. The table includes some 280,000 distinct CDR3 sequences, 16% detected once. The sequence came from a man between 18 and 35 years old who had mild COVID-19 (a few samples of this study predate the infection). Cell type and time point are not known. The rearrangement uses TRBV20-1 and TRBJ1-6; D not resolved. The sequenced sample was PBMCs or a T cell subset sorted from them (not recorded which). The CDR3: CSAVEGTSSYNSPLHF. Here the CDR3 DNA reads TGCAGTGCTGTTGAGGGAACCAGCTCCTATAATTCACCCCTCCACTTT.